This T cell receptor (beta chain) was sequenced for a study of blood T cell repertoires in COVID-19. This clone has just one count. One end of the junction varies from germline; a read error may be responsible. Clones were read by immunoSEQ multiplex PCR, and TCRdb kept only the in-frame ones, dropping some. The sample records fewer than 110,000 clones, around 89% being singletons. CDR3 length: 13 residues. Germline values: CDR1 MNHEY, CDR2 SVGAGI. The sequence derives from a woman aged 60-75 years with acute or convalescent COVID-19. Sequencing was done on a sample of peripheral blood. The V gene is TRBV6-5, the J gene TRBJ2-7, with D perhaps matching TRBD2 (6 bases). The CDR3, as DNA: TGCCCGGGCCCGGGAGCGGTCTCCTACGAGCAGTACTTC. Its translation is CPGPGAVSYEQYF.